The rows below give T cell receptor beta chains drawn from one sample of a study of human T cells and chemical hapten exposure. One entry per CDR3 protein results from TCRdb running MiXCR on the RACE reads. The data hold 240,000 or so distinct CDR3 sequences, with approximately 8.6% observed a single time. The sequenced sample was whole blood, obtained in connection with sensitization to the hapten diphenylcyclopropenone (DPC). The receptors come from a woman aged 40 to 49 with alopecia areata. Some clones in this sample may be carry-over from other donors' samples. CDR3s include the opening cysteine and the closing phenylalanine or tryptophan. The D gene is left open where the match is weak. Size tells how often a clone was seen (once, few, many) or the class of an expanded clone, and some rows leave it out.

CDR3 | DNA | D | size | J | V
CASSASGDEQFF | TGTGCCAGCAGCGCCTCTGGGGATGAGCAGTTCTTC | . | many | TRBJ2-1 | TRBV7-2
CASSLRVSGNTIYF | TGTGCCAGCAGCCTAAGGGTCTCTGGAAACACCATATATTTT | . | . | TRBJ1-3 | TRBV12-3/TRBV12-4
CASSLNAENTEAFF | TGTGCCAGCAGCTTAAACGCAGAGAACACTGAAGCTTTCTTT | . | . | TRBJ1-1 | TRBV11-2
CSARDPLAIEQYF | TGCAGTGCTAGAGATCCACTAGCAATCGAGCAGTACTTC | . | few | TRBJ2-7 | TRBV20-1
CASSWMSLAGELFF | TGTGCCAGCAGTTGGATGTCTCTCGCCGGGGAGCTGTTTTTT | . | few | TRBJ2-2 | TRBV6-5
CASSAMTEQFF | TGTGCCAGCAGCGCTATGACTGAGCAGTTCTTC | . | . | TRBJ2-1 | TRBV25-1
CASSARQDHYEQYF | TGTGCCAGCAGCGCCCGACAGGACCACTACGAGCAGTACTTC | . | few | TRBJ2-7 | TRBV11-2
CGIGGRGNSPLHF | TGTGGAATCGGGGGGCGGGGAAATTCACCCCTCCACTTT | . | few | TRBJ1-6 | TRBV2
CASSFFGNANTGELFF | TGTGCCAGCAGTTTCTTTGGCAACGCGAACACCGGGGAGCTGTTTTTT | . | few | TRBJ2-2 | TRBV28
CASSLPSSYEQYF | TGTGCCAGCAGCCTACCTAGCTCCTACGAGCAGTACTTC | . | many | TRBJ2-7 | TRBV7-9
CATSGDRVRTDTQYF | TGTGCCACGTCGGGGGACAGGGTTCGAACAGATACGCAGTATTTT | TRBD1 | few | TRBJ2-3 | TRBV24-1
CASSLLTGAEKLFF | TGCGCCAGCAGCCTCTTAACAGGGGCAGAAAAACTGTTTTTT | TRBD1 | . | TRBJ1-4 | TRBV4-3
CASSLKEAGANVLTF | TGCGCCAGCAGCTTGAAGGAGGCTGGGGCCAACGTCCTGACTTTC | . | few | TRBJ2-6 | TRBV5-1
CASSSSQTYEQYF | TGTGCCAGCAGCTCCTCCCAAACCTACGAGCAGTACTTC | . | few | TRBJ2-7 | TRBV7-2
CASSYPPSGTGELFF | TGTGCCAGCAGCTACCCCCCCAGCGGCACCGGGGAGCTGTTTTTT | . | few | TRBJ2-2 | TRBV6-5
CASPGQGASKTDTQYF | TGTGCCAGTCCGGGACAGGGGGCCTCTAAGACAGATACGCAGTATTTT | TRBD1 | . | TRBJ2-3 | TRBV6-4
CSARDLMGQFVGYTF | TGCAGTGCTAGAGATTTAATGGGACAGTTCGTTGGCTACACCTTC | TRBD1 | . | TRBJ1-2 | TRBV20-1
CASSYSPHNSPLHF | TGTGCCAGCAGCTATTCCCCCCATAATTCACCCCTCCACTTT | . | . | TRBJ1-6 | TRBV7-2
CASSQEAGVGADTQYF | TGTGCCAGCAGCCAAGAAGCGGGAGTCGGAGCAGATACGCAGTATTTT | TRBD2 | . | TRBJ2-3 | TRBV14
CASTKSEGTEAFF | TGTGCCAGCACTAAGAGCGAGGGCACTGAAGCTTTCTTT | . | few | TRBJ1-1 | TRBV2
CASSFQDASAGYTF | TGTGCCAGCAGCTTCCAGGACGCAAGCGCCGGCTACACCTTC | . | few | TRBJ1-2 | TRBV7-2
CAISEPGVNTGELFF | TGTGCCATCAGTGAGCCCGGAGTGAACACCGGGGAGCTGTTTTTT | . | many | TRBJ2-2 | TRBV10-3
CASSSAGSPLNEQFF | TGTGCCAGCAGCTCGGCGGGCAGCCCCCTCAATGAGCAGTTCTTC | . | few | TRBJ2-1 | TRBV7-9
CASSPSGRAVNEQFF | TGCGCCAGCAGCCCTAGCGGGAGGGCCGTCAATGAGCAGTTCTTC | TRBD2 | . | TRBJ2-1 | TRBV5-1
CASSPPPYRTLGYGYTF | TGTGCCAGCAGTCCCCCCCCGTACCGGACCCTCGGCTATGGCTACACCTTC | . | few | TRBJ1-2 | TRBV28
CASSLTGDRTEKLFF | TGCGCCAGCAGCTTGACCGGAGACAGGACCGAAAAACTGTTTTTT | . | . | TRBJ1-4 | TRBV5-1
CASSHQTDGYTF | TGTGCCAGCAGTCACCAGACAGATGGCTACACCTTC | . | many | TRBJ1-2 | TRBV6-2/TRBV6-3
CASSASAGTSGETQYF | TGTGCCAGCAGCGCCTCCGCCGGGACTAGCGGAGAGACCCAGTACTTC | TRBD2 | few | TRBJ2-5 | TRBV9
CATSSARTRRYF | TGTGCCACCAGCAGCGCTAGGACTAGAAGGTACTTC | TRBD2 | many | TRBJ2-4 | TRBV15